This TCR beta chain was identified in a study of technical replicates of blood from a few donors. This CDR3 is built from 16 residues. V was pared by 2 bases and J by 7 bases, with 8 bases of the junction left unmatched. Per the germline V gene, CDR1 is SGHNT and CDR2 is YYREEE (reference sequence). Sequencing used immunoSEQ multiplex PCR; TCRdb keeps in-frame clones, though not all of them. The sample shows some 70,000 clones, 90% to 95% of them seen only once. This chain uses TRBV5-4 with TRBJ2-3, with 12 positions matching TRBD2. Sequenced input: PBMCs. This sequence was found in a human donor in good health. Some clones in this sample may be carry-over from other donors' samples. The CDR3 protein is CASSLPLAGGGYTQYF. DNA for the CDR3: TGTGCCAGCAGCTTACCCCTAGCGGGAGGGGGTTATACGCAGTATTTT. Variable domain in full (rest from reference TRBV5-4 and TRBJ2-3): ETGVTQSPTHLIKTRGQQVTLRCSSQSGHNTVSWYQQALGQGPQFIFQYYREEENGRGNFPPRFSGLQFPNYSSELNVNALELDDSALYLCASSLPLAGGGYTQYFGPGTRLTVL.